The 29 T cell receptor beta chains below come from one sample, sequenced in a study of blood T cell repertoires in COVID-19. Some clones are missing from TCRdb's copy, which holds only in-frame ones; the method was immunoSEQ multiplex PCR. The data hold about 270,000 clones, with less than 90% observed a single time. The material sequenced was peripheral blood. The receptors shown here come from a woman in her 30s with COVID-19, enrolled during active disease.

The genes are TRBV29-1 and TRBJ2-7; TRBD2 matches at 7 bases. The CDR3 loop spans 12 amino acids. The V segment lost 7 bases and the J segment 6 bases; nucleotides outside the gene matches: 9. Germline CDR1 and CDR2: SQVTM and ANQGSEA. This chain's CDR3 is CSGGTTLGEQYF. The CDR3 DNA reads TGCAGCGGAGGGACTACTCTTGGCGAGCAGTACTTC.

This rearrangement joins TRBV27 to TRBJ2-2; 8 bases align to TRBD1. Germline V gene sequence: CDR1 MNHEY, CDR2 SMNVEV (reference sequence). This CDR3 contains 15 residues. V shed 8 bases and J 5 bases; nucleotides not matched to a gene: 10. The CDR3 nucleotides are TGTGCCAGCCCAGTAGGGACAGGCGAGACCGGGGAGCTGTTTTTT. Translated: CASPVGTGETGELFF.

The chain has TRBV15 and TRBJ2-3; 10 bases agree with TRBD2. The CDR3 is 19 amino acids. The trim removed 2 bases at V and 6 bases at J, leaving 17 bases unmatched. Germline values: CDR1 LNHNV, CDR2 YYDKDF (reference sequence). The CDR3 spells CATSRLTTLASGGADTQYF. The CDR3 nucleotides read TGTGCCACCAGCAGACTAACTACCCTGGCTAGCGGGGGCGCGGATACGCAGTATTTT.

The chain uses TRBV3-1 (or the pseudogene TRBV3-2) and TRBJ2-2; tentative D call: TRBD2 (6 bases). The CDR3 is made up of 14 amino acids. The germline V gene has CDR1 LGHDT and CDR2 YNNKEL (reference sequence). V was pared by 1 base and J by 9 bases, with 12 bases between. In DNA form, the CDR3 reads TGTGCCAGCAGCCAAGGTCGGGGGAGAAGGGAGCTGTTTTTT. Residues: CASSQGRGRRELFF.

This clone has only one observation. The chain couples TRBV15 to TRBJ2-5; 9 bases are a match to TRBD2. CDR1 LNHNV and CDR2 YYDKDF come from the germline V gene (reference sequence). This CDR3 has 17 amino acids. Germline trimming cut 0 bases from V and 5 bases from J; bases unmatched to any gene: 10. CDR3 sequence reads: CATSRDRLAGRGETQYF. In DNA form, the CDR3 reads TGTGCCACCAGCAGAGATCGGCTAGCGGGGAGGGGGGAGACCCAGTACTTC.

The rearrangement joins TRBV5-1 to TRBJ2-5; TRBD1 matches 7 bases. From germline, CDR1 is SGHRS and CDR2 YFSETQ. This CDR3 comprises 14 residues. V was clipped by 4 bases and J by 1 base; unmatched bases: 4. The CDR3 nucleotides are TGCGCCAGCAGCACCGGACAGGCCCAAGAGACCCAGTACTTC. Translation gives CASSTGQAQETQYF.

Only a few counts were recorded for this clone. J is TRBJ2-2 and V is TRBV29-1; D is unclear. With 4 bases removed from V and 1 base from J, the gap between germline ends came to 7 bases. Germline V gene data show CDR1 as SQVTM and CDR2 as ANQGSEA. The CDR3 runs to 13 residues. As DNA, the CDR3 is TGCAGCGTTGGCCACAGGAACACCGGGGAGCTGTTTTTT. Protein product: CSVGHRNTGELFF.

The chain is built from TRBV7-9 and TRBJ2-3, with TRBD2 identical over 9 bases. CDR1 and CDR2 (germline): SEHNR, FQNEAQ (reference sequence). V trimming: 5 bases; J trimming: 4 bases; junction bases outside the gene matches: 7. There are 15 residues in the CDR3. The CDR3 sequence is CASSPQRGAPDTQYF. CDR3 in DNA: TGTGCCAGCAGCCCACAGCGGGGGGCCCCAGATACGCAGTATTTT.

This clone has just a few counts. The rearrangement joins TRBV18 to TRBJ2-3, with no clear D. Germline CDR1 and CDR2: KGHSH and LQKENI. The CDR3 is 13 amino acids. The ends were cut back, 5 bases at V and 0 bases at J, with 6 bases in the middle. The CDR3 spells CASSSSSTDTQYF. For the CDR3, the DNA is TGTGCCAGCTCATCTTCTAGCACAGATACGCAGTATTTT. The variable domain in full, completed from reference TRBV18 and TRBJ2-3, reads NAGVMQNPRHLVRRRGQEARLRCSPMKGHSHVYWYRQLPEEGLKFMVYLQKENIIDESGMPKERFSAEFPKEGPSILRIQQVVRGDSAAYFCASSSSSTDTQYFGPGTRLTVL.

The V gene is TRBV19, the J gene TRBJ1-1; possibly TRBD1 for D (5 bases). The V gene's germline CDR1 is LNHDA and CDR2 SQIVND (reference sequence). V lost 10 bases and J lost 5, with 23 bases in between. There are 15 residues in the CDR3. The CDR3 spells CATNGDTTGVTEAFF. CDR3 DNA: TGTGCCACCAACGGAGACACAACGGGGGTTACTGAAGCTTTCTTT.

This clone was seen only a few times. The rearrangement joins TRBV6-5 to TRBJ1-2; TRBD1 might be the D (6 bases). The germline CDR1 and CDR2 sequences are MNHEY and SVGAGI. V was pared by 6 bases and J by 6 bases, with 20 bases between. The CDR3 contains 15 residues. CDR3 residues: CASRAQIQGPDGYTF. Written as DNA, the CDR3 is TGTGCCAGCAGGGCACAGATACAGGGTCCCGATGGCTACACCTTC.

The gene calls are TRBV7-9 and TRBJ2-1, with TRBD1 matching 8 bases. Germline V gene sequence: CDR1 SEHNR, CDR2 FQNEAQ (reference sequence). Germline trimming cut 0 bases from V and 3 bases from J; bases unmatched to any gene: 1. The CDR3 has 15 residues. CDR3 sequence: CASSLAGQGYNEQFF. The CDR3 DNA sequence: TGTGCCAGCAGCTTAGCCGGACAGGGCTACAATGAGCAGTTCTTC.

V gene TRBV4-1 combines with J gene TRBJ2-2, with D perhaps TRBD2 (5 bases). This CDR3 is 16 amino acids long. The V end lost 1 base, the J end lost 5 bases, and 14 bases lay between the germline ends. The germline V gene has CDR1 MGHRA and CDR2 YSYEKL. Here the CDR3 DNA reads TGCGCCAGCAGCCAAGGGGGTCTAAGGAGGACCGGGGAGCTGTTTTTT. It translates to CASSQGGLRRTGELFF.

The chain is built from TRBV3-1 (or the pseudogene TRBV3-2) and TRBJ1-2, with 11 nucleotides matching TRBD1. V shed 3 bases and J 7 bases; nucleotides not matched to a gene: 10. The CDR3 totals 16 residues. The germline CDR1 and CDR2 sequences are LGHDT and YNNKEL (reference sequence). CDR3 sequence (DNA): TGTGCCAGCAGCCAGCTCTCCGGACAGGGGGCCCCTGGCTACACCTTC. Translated, it gives CASSQLSGQGAPGYTF.

The chain recombines TRBV28 with TRBJ2-2; 8 bases align to TRBD1. Germline CDR1 MDHEN, CDR2 SYDVKM. The CDR3 has 14 amino acids. The V segment lost 5 bases and the J segment 6 bases; nucleotides outside the gene matches: 5. DNA for the CDR3: TGTGCCAGCAGTCAAACAGGGGGTCCCGGGGAGCTGTTTTTT. Amino acids: CASSQTGGPGELFF. Drawing the rest from reference TRBV28 and TRBJ2-2, the complete variable domain is DVKVTQSSRYLVKRTGEKVFLECVQDMDHENMFWYRQDPGLGLRLIYFSYDVKMKEKGDIPEGYSVSREKKERFSLILESASTNQTSMYLCASSQTGGPGELFFGEGSRLTVL.

The chain joins TRBV5-4 to TRBJ2-7; 7 bases are shared with TRBD1. The CDR3 covers 13 residues. The V segment lost 4 bases and the J segment 7 bases; nucleotides outside the gene matches: 8. The V gene's germline CDR1 is SGHNT and CDR2 YYREEE (reference sequence). DNA for the CDR3: TGTGCCAGCAGCCCACAGGGGTTGCGTGAGCAGTACTTC. Protein: CASSPQGLREQYF. The full variable domain, its missing parts supplied by reference TRBV5-4 and TRBJ2-7, is ETGVTQSPTHLIKTRGQQVTLRCSSQSGHNTVSWYQQALGQGPQFIFQYYREEENGRGNFPPRFSGLQFPNYSSELNVNALELDDSALYLCASSPQGLREQYFGPGTRLTVT.

This chain joins TRBV5-6 and TRBJ2-7, with D perhaps TRBD1 (5 bases). Germline V lookup: CDR1 SGHDT, CDR2 YYEEEE. V was pared by 0 bases and J by 2 bases, with 9 bases between. The CDR3 length is 14 residues. As DNA, the CDR3 is TGTGCCAGCAGCTTGGTTGAAGGGGCCTACGAGCAGTACTTC. Protein product: CASSLVEGAYEQYF.

The V gene is TRBV5-4, the J gene TRBJ1-1; D gene uncertain. Germline V gene sequence: CDR1 SGHNT, CDR2 YYREEE (reference sequence). CDR3 size: 13 residues. Deletions cut 2 bases from V and 5 bases from J, with 10 bases between. The CDR3: CASSLTGYTEAFF. CDR3 nucleotides: TGTGCCAGCAGCTTAACGGGGTATACTGAAGCTTTCTTT.

This sequence joins TRBV28 and TRBJ1-5; D gene uncertain. V lost 3 bases and J 2 bases, leaving 11 bases between the germline ends. The CDR3 length is 15 residues. CDR1 and CDR2 (germline): MDHEN, SYDVKM. CDR3: CASSLGRRGNQPQHF. CDR3 nucleotides: TGTGCCAGCAGTTTGGGCCGGCGGGGCAATCAGCCCCAGCATTTT.

The CDR3 protein is CATMLGNTIYF. As DNA, the CDR3 is TGTGCCACTATGCTCGGAAACACCATATATTTT. This chain connects TRBV19 to TRBJ1-3, with D hard to call. Germline loops: CDR1 LNHDA, CDR2 SQIVND (reference sequence). Trimming left V 10 bases short and J 4 bases short, with 8 bases between. The length of the CDR3 is 11 residues.

V and J are TRBV28 and TRBJ1-5; D perhaps matches TRBD1 (5 bases). The CDR3 has 15 residues. CDR1 MDHEN and CDR2 SYDVKM come from the germline V gene. V lost 5 bases and J lost 4, with 15 bases in between. The CDR3 sequence: CASSPRVFSNQPQHF. In DNA, the CDR3 is TGTGCCAGCAGTCCCAGGGTTTTCAGTAATCAGCCCCAGCATTTT.

About this clone: Sequence at one end of the junction differs from germline and may be a read error. This chain uses TRBV5-6 with TRBJ2-5; 8 bases are shared with TRBD1. This CDR3 is 15 amino acids long. Germline CDR1 is SGHDT and CDR2 is YYEEEE. Written as DNA, the CDR3 is TGTGCCAGCAGCTTGGGTGCAGGGGGCCAAAAGACCCAGTACTTC. The encoded protein is CASSLGAGGQKTQYF.

This clone was found a few times. The chain links TRBV11-2 to TRBJ1-2, with D possibly being TRBD1 (5 bases). Per the germline V gene, CDR1 is SGHAT and CDR2 is FQNNGV. There are 14 residues in the CDR3. Trimming left V 8 bases short and J 5 bases short, with 18 bases between. CDR3: CASRPGDRKYGYTF. In nucleotides, the CDR3 is TGTGCCAGCCGGCCCGGCGACAGAAAATATGGCTACACCTTC.

The chain recombines TRBV9 with TRBJ1-1, with a tentative D call TRBD1 (6 bases). The CDR3 is 13 amino acids. Trimming cost V 3 bases and J 5 bases, with 11 bases left between them. Looked up from germline, CDR1 is SGDLS and CDR2 is YYNGEE. The CDR3 coding sequence is TGTGCCAGCAGCGGAACCCAGGGGACTGAAGCTTTCTTT. Translation gives CASSGTQGTEAFF.

The chain employs TRBV11-3 and TRBJ2-1; D is perhaps TRBD2 (5 bases). The CDR3 has 18 residues. With 1 base removed from V and 8 bases from J, the gap between germline ends came to 24 bases. Germline V gives CDR1 SGHNT, CDR2 YENEEA. CDR3: CASSLGLRDGLGIDEQFF. DNA of the CDR3: TGTGCCAGCAGCTTAGGGCTTCGCGACGGACTTGGGATTGATGAGCAGTTCTTC.

The CDR3 reads CASSYKMLGGEQYF. The CDR3 region has the DNA TGTGCCAGCAGTTATAAGATGTTGGGAGGGGAGCAGTACTTC. The chain recombines TRBV7-9 with TRBJ2-7; 7 bases match TRBD2. Trimming at V came to 6 bases and at J to 7 bases, leaving 12 bases not matched to a gene. The CDR3 is 14 amino acids. Per the germline V gene, CDR1 is SEHNR and CDR2 is FQNEAQ (reference sequence).

This rearrangement joins TRBV28 to TRBJ1-4, with D perhaps matching TRBD1 (6 bases). Per the germline V gene, CDR1 is MDHEN and CDR2 is SYDVKM. Trimming cost V 3 bases and J 2 bases, with 10 bases left between them. The CDR3 loop spans 15 amino acids. CDR3 sequence: CASSLGGATNEKLFF. The CDR3 DNA sequence: TGTGCCAGCAGTTTGGGGGGGGCCACTAATGAAAAACTGTTTTTT.

The gene calls are TRBV3-1 (or the pseudogene TRBV3-2) and TRBJ2-5; TRBD1 matches at 9 bases. Germline CDR1 reads LGHDT; CDR2 reads YNNKEL (reference sequence). The CDR3 length is 17 residues. V was pared by 3 bases and J by 5 bases, with 13 bases of the junction left unmatched. CDR3 bases: TGTGCCAGCAGCCATGCGGGACAGGGCCCTCTAACGGAGACCCAGTACTTC. Amino acids: CASSHAGQGPLTETQYF.

The chain combines TRBV27 with TRBJ2-7; 11 bases fit TRBD1. The J segment lost 6 bases and the V segment lost 5 bases, leaving 12 bases of the junction unmatched. Germline V gives CDR1 MNHEY, CDR2 SMNVEV (reference sequence). There are 16 residues in the CDR3. This CDR3 is CASSPGDRGGLGEQYF. The DNA for the CDR3 is TGTGCCAGCAGTCCAGGGGACAGGGGGGGTCTAGGCGAGCAGTACTTC.